This T cell receptor beta chain was sequenced in a study of regulatory T cells in long-lasting Graves disease. The sample's time point: persistent/refractory GD, antithyroid drugs over 5 years with positive TRAb. PBMCs were the source of the RNA used for TCR sequencing. The CDR3 is made up of 15 amino acids. V shed 6 bases, J shed 6 bases, and the junction held 8 bases outside the gene matches. From germline, CDR1 is SEHNR and CDR2 FQNEAQ (reference sequence). TCR beta libraries were built with iRepertoire HTBI primers and Arm-PCR of CDR3 regions. TCRdb itself ran the multiplex PCR reads through MiXCR, one entry per CDR3 protein. The sample consists of around 300,000 distinct CDR3 sequences, roughly 21% of them appearing once. This clonotype was observed a few times.

The receptor's source is a female donor with Graves disease. The sample consisted of peripheral blood mononuclear cells (PBMCs), taken when the disease was refractory, from a patient treated with antithyroid drugs. The chain combines TRBV7-9 with TRBJ2-4; 10 nucleotides align to TRBD1. Written as DNA, the CDR3 is TGTGCCAGCAGTCCAGGGACAGGGGAAGGAAACATTCAGTACTTC. Encoded protein: CASSPGTGEGNIQYF.